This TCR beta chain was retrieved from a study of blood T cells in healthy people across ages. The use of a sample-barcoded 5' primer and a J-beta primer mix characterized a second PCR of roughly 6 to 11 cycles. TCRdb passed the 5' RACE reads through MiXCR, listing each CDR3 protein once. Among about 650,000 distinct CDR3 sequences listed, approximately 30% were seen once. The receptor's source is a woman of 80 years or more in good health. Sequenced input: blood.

The CDR3 is CASSYSGNSAYNEQFF. The CDR3, as DNA: TGTGCCAGCAGTTACTCAGGCAACAGTGCCTACAATGAGCAGTTCTTC. This rearrangement joins TRBV6-5 to TRBJ2-1; D uncertain. The V end lost 0 bases, the J end lost 2 bases, and 11 bases lay between the germline ends. The CDR3 has 16 amino acids. From germline, CDR1 is MNHEY and CDR2 SVGAGI.